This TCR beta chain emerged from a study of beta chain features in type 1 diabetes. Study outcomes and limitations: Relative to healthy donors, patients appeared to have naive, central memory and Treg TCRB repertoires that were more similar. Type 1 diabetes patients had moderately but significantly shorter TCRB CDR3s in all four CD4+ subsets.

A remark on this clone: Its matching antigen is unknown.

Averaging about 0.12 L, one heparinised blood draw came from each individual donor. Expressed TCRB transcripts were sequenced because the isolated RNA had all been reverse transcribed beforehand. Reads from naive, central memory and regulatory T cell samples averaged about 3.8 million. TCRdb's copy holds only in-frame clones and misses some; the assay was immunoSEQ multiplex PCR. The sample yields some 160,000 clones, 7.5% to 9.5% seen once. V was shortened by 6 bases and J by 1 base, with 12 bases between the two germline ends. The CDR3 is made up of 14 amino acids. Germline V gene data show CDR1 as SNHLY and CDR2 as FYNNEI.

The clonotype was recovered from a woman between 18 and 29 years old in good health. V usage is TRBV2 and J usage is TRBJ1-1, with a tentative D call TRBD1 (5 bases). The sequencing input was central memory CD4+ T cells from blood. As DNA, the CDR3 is TGTGCCAGCAGCGGGACTTCGAGGAACACTGAAGCTTTCTTT. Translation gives CASSGTSRNTEAFF.